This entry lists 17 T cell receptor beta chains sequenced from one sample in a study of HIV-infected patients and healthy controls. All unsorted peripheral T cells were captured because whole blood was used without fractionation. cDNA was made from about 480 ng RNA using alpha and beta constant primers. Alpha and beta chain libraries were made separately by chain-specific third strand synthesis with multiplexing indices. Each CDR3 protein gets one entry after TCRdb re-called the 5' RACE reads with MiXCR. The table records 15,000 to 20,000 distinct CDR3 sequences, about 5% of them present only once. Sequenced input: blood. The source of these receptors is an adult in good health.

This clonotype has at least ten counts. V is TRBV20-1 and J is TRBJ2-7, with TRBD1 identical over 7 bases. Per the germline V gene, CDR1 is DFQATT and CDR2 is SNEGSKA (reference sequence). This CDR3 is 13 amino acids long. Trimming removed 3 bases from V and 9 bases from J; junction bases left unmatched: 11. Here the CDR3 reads CSASSQGVRRQYF. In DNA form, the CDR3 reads TGCAGTGCTAGTAGTCAGGGGGTCCGGAGGCAGTACTTC.

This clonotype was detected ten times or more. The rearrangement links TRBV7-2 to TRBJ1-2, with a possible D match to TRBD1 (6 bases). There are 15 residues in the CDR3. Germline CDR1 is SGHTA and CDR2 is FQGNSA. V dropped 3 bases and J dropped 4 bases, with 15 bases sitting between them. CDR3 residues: CASSFDRTEFYGYTF. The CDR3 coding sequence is TGTGCCAGCAGCTTCGACAGGACAGAGTTCTATGGCTACACCTTC.

The CDR3 spells CASSFLGFSGANVLTF. The CDR3 nucleotides read TGTGCCAGCAGTTTCCTGGGATTCTCTGGGGCCAACGTCCTGACTTTC. The chain joins TRBV12-3 or TRBV12-4 to TRBJ2-6, with D hard to call. CDR3 length: 16 residues. V was shortened by 3 bases and J by 0 bases, with 9 bases between the two germline ends.

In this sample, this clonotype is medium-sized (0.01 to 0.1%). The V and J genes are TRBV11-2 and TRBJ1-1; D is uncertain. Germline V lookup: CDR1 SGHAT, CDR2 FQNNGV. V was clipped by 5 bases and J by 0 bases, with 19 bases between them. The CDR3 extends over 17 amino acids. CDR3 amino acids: CASSPDLYVRMNTEAFF. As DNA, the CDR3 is TGTGCCAGCAGCCCAGACTTGTACGTCCGTATGAACACTGAAGCTTTCTTT.

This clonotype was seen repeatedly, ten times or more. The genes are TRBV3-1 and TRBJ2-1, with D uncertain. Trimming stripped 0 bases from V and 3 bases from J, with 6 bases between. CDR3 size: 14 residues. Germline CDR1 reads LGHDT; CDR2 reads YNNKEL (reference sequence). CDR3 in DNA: TGTGCCAGCAGCCAAGACAGTTACTACAATGAGCAGTTCTTC. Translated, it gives CASSQDSYYNEQFF.

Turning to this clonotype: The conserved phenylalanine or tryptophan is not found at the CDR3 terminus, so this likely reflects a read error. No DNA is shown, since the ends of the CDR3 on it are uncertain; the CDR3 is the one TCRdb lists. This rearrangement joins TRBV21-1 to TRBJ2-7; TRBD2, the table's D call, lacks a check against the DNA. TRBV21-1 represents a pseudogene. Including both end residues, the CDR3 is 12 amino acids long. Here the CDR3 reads CASGPRGQDFCL.

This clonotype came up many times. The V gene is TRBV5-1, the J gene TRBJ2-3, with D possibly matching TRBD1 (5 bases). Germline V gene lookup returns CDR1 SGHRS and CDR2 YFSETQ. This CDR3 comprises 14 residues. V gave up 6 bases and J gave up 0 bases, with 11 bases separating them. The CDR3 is CASTFRQSTDTQYF. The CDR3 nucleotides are TGCGCCAGCACTTTTAGACAGAGCACAGATACGCAGTATTTT.

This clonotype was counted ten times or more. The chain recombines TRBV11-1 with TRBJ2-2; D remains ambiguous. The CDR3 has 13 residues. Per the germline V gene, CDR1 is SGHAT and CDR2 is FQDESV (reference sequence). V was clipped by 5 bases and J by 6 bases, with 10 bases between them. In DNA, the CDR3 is TGTGCCAGCAGCCTCGACCGTCCCGGGGAGCTGTTTTTT. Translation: CASSLDRPGELFF.

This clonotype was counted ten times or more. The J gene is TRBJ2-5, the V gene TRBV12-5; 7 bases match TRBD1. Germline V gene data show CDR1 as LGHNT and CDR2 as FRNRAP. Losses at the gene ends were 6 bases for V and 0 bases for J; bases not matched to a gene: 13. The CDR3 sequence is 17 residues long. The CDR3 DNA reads TGTGCTAGTGGCGCCGGGACAGAAAATCTGTACCAAGAGACCCAGTACTTC. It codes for CASGAGTENLYQETQYF.

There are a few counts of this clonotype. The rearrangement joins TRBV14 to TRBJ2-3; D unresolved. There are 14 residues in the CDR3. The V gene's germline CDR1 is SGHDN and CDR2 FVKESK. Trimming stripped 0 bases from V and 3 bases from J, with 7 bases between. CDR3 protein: CASSQDSWTDTQYF. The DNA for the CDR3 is TGTGCCAGCAGCCAAGATTCGTGGACAGATACGCAGTATTTT.

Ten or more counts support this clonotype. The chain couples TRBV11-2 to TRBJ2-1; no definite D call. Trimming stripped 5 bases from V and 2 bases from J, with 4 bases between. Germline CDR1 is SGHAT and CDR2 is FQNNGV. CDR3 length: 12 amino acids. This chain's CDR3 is CASSPPYNEQFF. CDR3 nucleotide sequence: TGTGCCAGCAGCCCACCCTACAATGAGCAGTTCTTC.

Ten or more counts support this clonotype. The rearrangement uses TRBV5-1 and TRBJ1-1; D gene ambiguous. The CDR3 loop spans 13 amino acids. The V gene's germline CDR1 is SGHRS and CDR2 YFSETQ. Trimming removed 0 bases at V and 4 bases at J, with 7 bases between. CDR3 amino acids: CASSLGSSTEAFF. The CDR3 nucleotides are TGCGCCAGCAGCTTGGGAAGCTCCACTGAAGCTTTCTTT.

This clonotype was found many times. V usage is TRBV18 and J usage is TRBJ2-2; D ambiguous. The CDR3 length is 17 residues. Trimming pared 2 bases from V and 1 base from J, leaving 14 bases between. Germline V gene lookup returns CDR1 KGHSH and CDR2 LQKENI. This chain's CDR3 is CASSPIVYSLNTGELFF. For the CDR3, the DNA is TGTGCCAGCTCACCAATTGTTTACAGCCTGAACACCGGGGAGCTGTTTTTT.

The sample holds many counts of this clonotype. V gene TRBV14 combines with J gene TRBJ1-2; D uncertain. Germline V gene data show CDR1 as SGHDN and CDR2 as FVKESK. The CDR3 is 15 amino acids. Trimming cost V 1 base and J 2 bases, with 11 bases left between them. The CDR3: CASSQVLDANYGYTF. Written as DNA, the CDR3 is TGTGCCAGCAGCCAAGTTTTAGACGCAAACTATGGCTACACCTTC.

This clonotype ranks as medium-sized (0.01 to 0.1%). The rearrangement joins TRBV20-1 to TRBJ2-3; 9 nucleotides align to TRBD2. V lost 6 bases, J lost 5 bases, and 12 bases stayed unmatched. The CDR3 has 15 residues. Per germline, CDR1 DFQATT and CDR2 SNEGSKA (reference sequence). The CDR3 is CSAPSGGGGGDTQYF. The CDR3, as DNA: TGCAGTGCCCCCTCGGGGGGCGGGGGGGGAGATACGCAGTATTTT.

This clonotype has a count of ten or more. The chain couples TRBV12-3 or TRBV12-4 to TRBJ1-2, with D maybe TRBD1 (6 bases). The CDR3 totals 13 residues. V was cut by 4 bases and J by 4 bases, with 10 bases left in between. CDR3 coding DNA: TGTGCCAGCAGTTCCGGACAGACCTATGGCTACACCTTC. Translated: CASSSGQTYGYTF.

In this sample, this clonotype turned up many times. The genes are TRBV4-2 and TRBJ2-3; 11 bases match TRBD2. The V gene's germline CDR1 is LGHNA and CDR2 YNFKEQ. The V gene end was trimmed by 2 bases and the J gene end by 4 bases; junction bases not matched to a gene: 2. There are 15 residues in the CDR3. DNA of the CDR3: TGTGCCAGCAGCCAACTAGCGGGGGGCGCAGATACGCAGTATTTT. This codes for CASSQLAGGADTQYF.